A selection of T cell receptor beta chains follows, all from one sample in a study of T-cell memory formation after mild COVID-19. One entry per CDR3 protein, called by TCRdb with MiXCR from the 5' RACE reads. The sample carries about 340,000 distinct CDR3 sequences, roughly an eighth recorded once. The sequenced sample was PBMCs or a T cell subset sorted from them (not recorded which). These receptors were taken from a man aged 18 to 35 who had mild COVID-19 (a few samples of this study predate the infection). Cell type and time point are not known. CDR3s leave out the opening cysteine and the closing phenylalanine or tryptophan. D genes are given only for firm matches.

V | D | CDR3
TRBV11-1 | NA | ASSLRTGPYEQY
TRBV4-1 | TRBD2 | ASSQEAGPSTDTQY
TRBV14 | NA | ASSQGLPGTDTQY
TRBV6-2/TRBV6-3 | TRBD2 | ASSWTSGGYNEQF
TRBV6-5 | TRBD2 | ASRRTGTSGYYEQF
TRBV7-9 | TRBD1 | ASSGRGTGNYGYT
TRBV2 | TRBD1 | ASRKDRGSYEQY
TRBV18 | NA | ASSPPSTGELF
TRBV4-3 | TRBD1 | ASSQEITGGAWQF
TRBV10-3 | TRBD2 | AITPSGGYNEQF
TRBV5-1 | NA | ASSFQGDQPQH
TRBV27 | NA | ASSPAPRAIPYEQY
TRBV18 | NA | ASSPRGAGSPLH
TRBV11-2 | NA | ASSTPRGAGSSYNEQF
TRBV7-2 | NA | ASSLANNPSYNEQF
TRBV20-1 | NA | SGSGLRETQY
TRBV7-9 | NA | ASSSWSGTGSYEQY
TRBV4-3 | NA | ASSPGRSTEAF
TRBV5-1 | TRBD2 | ASSLGFGTSGGKYNEQF
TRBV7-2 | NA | ASSRRGQTNQPQH
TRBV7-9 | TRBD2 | ASRSGLAGGRAEQF
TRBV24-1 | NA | ATGRSTDTQY
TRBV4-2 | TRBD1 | ASSPGTGGVKNIQY
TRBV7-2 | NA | ASSLAGHQETQY
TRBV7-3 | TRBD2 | ASSPYYLAGGMNTGELF
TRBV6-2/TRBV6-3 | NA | ASSYPAMGTEAF
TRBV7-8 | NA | ASSTSFDEQF
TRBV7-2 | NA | ASSFNRGQETQY
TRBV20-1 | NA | SAAAGTLNTEAF
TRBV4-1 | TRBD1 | ASKTGTGGTYEQY
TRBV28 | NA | ASSLEEWGTDTQY
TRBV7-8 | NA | ASSTSSVPYEQY
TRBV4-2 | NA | ASSGWDSNQPQH
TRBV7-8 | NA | ASSLAGAREAF
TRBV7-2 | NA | GLYEQY
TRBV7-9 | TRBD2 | ASSFSSGGYTDTQY
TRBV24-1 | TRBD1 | ATSDPRQGNEKLF
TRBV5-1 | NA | ASSGPGFEAF
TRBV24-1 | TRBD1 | ATSDPDRGGDTQY
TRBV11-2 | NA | ASSFTGTHLF
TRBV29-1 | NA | SVGLDLSSYNEQF
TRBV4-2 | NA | ASSQYKAAGPLH
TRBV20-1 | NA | SARDLAQGSRAYGYT
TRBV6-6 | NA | ASRPTGTINEKLF